The rows below give T cell receptor beta chains drawn from one sample of a study of OX40 agonist ivuxolimab in advanced cancers. Generated by immunoSEQ multiplex PCR, the TCRdb table keeps only in-frame clones and is missing some. Of about 83,000 clones listed, approximately 84% were seen once; the top ten hold about 7%. Sequenced material: CD4+ or CD8+ T cells sorted from blood, taken in a trial of the OX40 agonist ivuxolimab. The receptors here all came from an adult with an advanced solid tumor such as melanoma, head and neck, liver or kidney cancer. CDR3s leave out the opening cysteine and the closing phenylalanine or tryptophan.

v_call cdr3_aa
TRBV7-9 ASSRRQGSEKLF
TRBV29-1 SAGTSGSYEQY
TRBV6-5 ASSSGVSYEQY
TRBV11-2 ASSLVGGMNTEAF
TRBV7-6 ASSLAGPSTRTDTQY
TRBV6-1 ASSEERGLGYTQY
TRBV27 ASSSQRNEQF
TRBV29-1 SALGTENYGYT
TRBV6-5 ASRQGPYNEQF
TRBV6-1 ASRRAASNTGELF